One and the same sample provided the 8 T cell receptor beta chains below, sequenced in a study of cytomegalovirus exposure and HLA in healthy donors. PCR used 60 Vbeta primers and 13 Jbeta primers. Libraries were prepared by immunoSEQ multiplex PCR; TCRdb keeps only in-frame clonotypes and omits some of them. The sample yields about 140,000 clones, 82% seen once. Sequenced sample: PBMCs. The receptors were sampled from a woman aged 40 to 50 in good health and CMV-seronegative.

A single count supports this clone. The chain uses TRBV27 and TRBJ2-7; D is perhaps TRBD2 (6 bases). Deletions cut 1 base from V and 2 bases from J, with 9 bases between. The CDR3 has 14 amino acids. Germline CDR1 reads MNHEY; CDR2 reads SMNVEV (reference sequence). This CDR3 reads CASSLYSGAYEQYF. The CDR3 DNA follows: TGTGCCAGCAGTTTATATTCGGGAGCCTACGAGCAGTACTTC.

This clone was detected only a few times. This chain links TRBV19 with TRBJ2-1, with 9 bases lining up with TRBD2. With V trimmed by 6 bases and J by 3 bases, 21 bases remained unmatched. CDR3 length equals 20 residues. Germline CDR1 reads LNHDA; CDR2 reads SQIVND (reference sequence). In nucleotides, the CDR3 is TGTGCCAGTAGAAACCCCGCGGACTGCGTAGAGCGGGAGGTCTACAATGAGCAGTTCTTC. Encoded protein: CASRNPADCVEREVYNEQFF. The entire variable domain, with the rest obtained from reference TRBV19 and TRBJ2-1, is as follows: DGGITQSPKYLFRKEGQNVTLSCEQNLNHDAMYWYRQDPGQGLRLIYYSQIVNDFQKGDIAEGYSVSREKKESFPLTVTSAQKNPTAFYLCASRNPADCVEREVYNEQFFGPGTRLTVL.

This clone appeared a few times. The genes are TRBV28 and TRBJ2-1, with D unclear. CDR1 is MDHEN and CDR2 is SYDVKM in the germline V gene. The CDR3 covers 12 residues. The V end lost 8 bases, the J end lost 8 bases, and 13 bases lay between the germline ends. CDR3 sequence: CASVNTKDEQFF. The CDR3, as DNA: TGTGCCAGCGTTAACACTAAGGATGAGCAGTTCTTC.

The CDR3 loop reads CASSPRGGLADTYEQYF. The CDR3 DNA reads as TGTGCCAGCAGCCCGAGGGGGGGGCTAGCGGATACCTACGAGCAGTACTTC. The rearrangement links TRBV4-2 to TRBJ2-7; D is possibly TRBD2 (7 bases). V was pared by 4 bases and J by 2 bases, with 21 bases between. The CDR3 has 17 amino acids. Germline lookup yields CDR1 LGHNA and CDR2 YNFKEQ.

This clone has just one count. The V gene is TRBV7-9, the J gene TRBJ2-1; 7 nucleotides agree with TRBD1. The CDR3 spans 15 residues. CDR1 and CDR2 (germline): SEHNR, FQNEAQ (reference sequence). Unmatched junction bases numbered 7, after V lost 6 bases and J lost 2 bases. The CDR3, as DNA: TGTGCCAGCAGACCTGGACAGGAACCCTACAATGAGCAGTTCTTC. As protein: CASRPGQEPYNEQFF.

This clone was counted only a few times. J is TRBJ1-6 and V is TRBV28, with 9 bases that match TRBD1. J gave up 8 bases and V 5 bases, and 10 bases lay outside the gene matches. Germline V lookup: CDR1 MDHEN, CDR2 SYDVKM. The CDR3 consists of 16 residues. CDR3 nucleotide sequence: TGTGCCAGCAGTCGCGCCGGGACAGGGCGAGATTCACCCCTCCACTTT. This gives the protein CASSRAGTGRDSPLHF.

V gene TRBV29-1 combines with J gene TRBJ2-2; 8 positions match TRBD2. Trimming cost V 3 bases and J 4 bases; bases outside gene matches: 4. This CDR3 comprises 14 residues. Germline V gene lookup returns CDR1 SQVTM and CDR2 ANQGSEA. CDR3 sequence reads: CSVDKAGATGELFF. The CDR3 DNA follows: TGCAGCGTTGACAAAGCGGGAGCCACCGGGGAGCTGTTTTTT.

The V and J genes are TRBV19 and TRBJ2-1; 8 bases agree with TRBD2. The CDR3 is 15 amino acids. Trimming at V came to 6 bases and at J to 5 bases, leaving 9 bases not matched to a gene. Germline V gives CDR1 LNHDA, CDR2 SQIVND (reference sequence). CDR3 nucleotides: TGTGCCAGTAGGACAATAGCGGGATACGACAATGAGCAGTTCTTC. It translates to CASRTIAGYDNEQFF.